These 6 T cell receptor beta chains were all obtained from the same sample, sequenced in a study of T cells in localized non-small cell lung cancer (dated by TCRdb to the early 2020s). The receptor library was made with the immunoSEQ multiplex PCR assay. The immuneACCESS repertoire file appears here via TCRdb, limited to in-frame rearrangements. These files lack a portion of the clones; in checked studies, under half of the deficit traces to unresolved V genes, and the cause of the others is not known. Within this sample are 75,000 to 90,000 clones, with roughly 86% of them counted one time only. The ten most abundant clones make up over 2.5% of the sample. This specimen consisted of peripheral blood, obtained before any cancer treatment. These receptors came from a man aged 35 to 69 with stage I lung adenocarcinoma.

The J gene is TRBJ2-5, the V gene TRBV5-1, with a possible D match to TRBD2 (5 bases). The V gene lost 0 bases and the J gene lost 3 bases, with 15 bases spanning the gap. This CDR3 is built from 16 residues. Per germline, CDR1 SGHRS and CDR2 YFSETQ. The chain's CDR3 is CASSLGAVGVEETQYF. DNA for the CDR3: TGCGCCAGCAGCTTGGGGGCGGTCGGGGTTGAAGAGACCCAGTACTTC.

V is TRBV18 and J is TRBJ2-5; 10 bases match TRBD1. Germline V gene sequence: CDR1 KGHSH, CDR2 LQKENI. With V trimmed by 3 bases and J by 1 base, 8 bases remained unmatched. The CDR3 is made up of 17 amino acids. The CDR3 protein is CASSPPTWTGGQETQYF. DNA for the CDR3: TGTGCCAGCTCACCCCCCACCTGGACAGGGGGCCAAGAGACCCAGTACTTC.

CDR3 protein: CSVVRGFNQFDEQFF. The CDR3 coding sequence is TGCAGCGTTGTAAGGGGCTTTAATCAATTCGATGAGCAGTTCTTC. This chain links TRBV29-1 with TRBJ2-1; D is possibly TRBD1 (5 bases). The CDR3 covers 15 residues. V lost 4 bases, J lost 8 bases, and 21 bases lay in between. Germline assignment: CDR1 SQVTM and CDR2 ANQGSEA.

The chain joins TRBV7-8 to TRBJ1-2, with 9 bases aligning to TRBD1. The germline CDR1 and CDR2 sequences are SGHVS and FQNEAQ. V lost 8 bases and J lost 8; bases outside the gene matches: 21. The CDR3 spans 17 residues. As DNA, the CDR3 is TGTGCCAGCGGAAGAGGGAGGACAGGGGCTGAGAGAAGCGGCTACACCTTC. It encodes CASGRGRTGAERSGYTF.

V is TRBV5-1 and J is TRBJ2-6; D may be TRBD2 (6 bases). Germline CDR1 and CDR2: SGHRS and YFSETQ. This CDR3 comprises 16 residues. V was cut by 4 bases and J by 2 bases, with 13 bases left in between. CDR3 loop: CASSAGRATGANVLTF. In DNA form, the CDR3 reads TGCGCCAGCAGCGCGGGACGAGCTACTGGGGCCAACGTCCTGACTTTC.

This clone has a single count. The chain is built from TRBV6-1 and TRBJ1-1; unclear D gene. This CDR3 has 14 amino acids. V gave up 8 bases and J gave up 4 bases, with 17 bases separating them. Germline CDR1 MNHNS, CDR2 SASEGT. DNA of the CDR3: TGTGCCAGCGTCAACCCTCATGCCGGCACTGAAGCTTTCTTT. Protein sequence: CASVNPHAGTEAFF.